This T cell receptor (beta chain) was obtained from a study of regulatory T cells in long-lasting Graves disease. Relying on iRepertoire HTBI primers and Arm-PCR of CDR3 regions, the team built TCR beta libraries. Original processing methods: Gene usage covered over 55 TRBV and 14 TRBJ segments. TCRdb itself ran the multiplex PCR reads through MiXCR, one entry per CDR3 protein. These V and J calls originate from TCRdb's pipeline instead of the authors' own analysis. The table lists over 650,000 distinct CDR3 sequences, about 32% of them singletons, with 40% to 55% in the top ten. This clonotype was counted a few times. Its antigen remains unidentified. Specified time point: persistent/refractory GD, antithyroid drugs over 5 years with positive TRAb. PBMC RNA served as the TCR library source. Trimming stripped 9 bases from V and 2 bases from J, with 23 bases between. The CDR3 covers 17 residues. The study's findings and limits: Lower TCR diversity was seen in persistent Graves' patients than in newly diagnosed ones.

This material consisted of peripheral blood mononuclear cells (PBMCs), taken when the disease was refractory, from a patient treated with antithyroid drugs. The receptor comes from a female donor with Graves disease. The genes are TRBV12-3 or TRBV12-4 and TRBJ1-5; the D gene is possibly TRBD1 (5 bases). CDR3 region: CASTGTLGGHRNQPQHF. The CDR3 bases are TGTGCCAGTACCGGGACTCTCGGCGGGCATCGCAATCAGCCCCAGCATTTT.